This TCR beta chain stems from a study of cytomegalovirus exposure and HLA in healthy donors. Points from the study as a whole: Specific recognition of CMV antigens was confirmed in vitro for a few chains (all CMV-associated). Later on, a genetic analysis was performed. It linked a missense variant in DCLRE1C with V- and J-gene trimming of TCR beta.

V lost 0 bases and J lost 3, with 12 bases in between. The length of the CDR3 is 16 residues. Germline V CDR1 and CDR2: SGHRS, YFSETQ. Among the donors, all were healthy bone marrow donors. The study sampled nominally healthy donors, though unrecorded immune exposures were likely. Amplification used 60 Vbeta primers and 13 Jbeta primers. Profiled with immunoSEQ multiplex PCR; TCRdb holds only in-frame clones, not every one. The sample carries fewer than 150,000 clones, less than 85% recorded once. A note on this clone: Its antigen is unknown.

This TCR was sampled from a man aged 40-55 years in good health and CMV-seropositive. The rearrangement joins TRBV5-1 to TRBJ2-2; a weak D match, TRBD1 (5 bases). The specimen was PBMCs. CDR3 DNA: TGCGCCAGCAGCTTGGCCAAGATAGGGGACACCGGGGAGCTGTTTTTT. It codes for CASSLAKIGDTGELFF.